Listed below are T cell receptor beta chains from one sample, sequenced in a study of blood T cells in healthy people across ages. TCRdb re-called the 5' RACE reads through MiXCR, storing one row per CDR3 protein. The data hold about 780,000 distinct CDR3 sequences, with 46% observed a single time. Specimen: blood. These receptors were collected from an older man in good health. The CDR3 runs from the conserved cysteine through the conserved F or W. A D gene is named only where the DNA matches it firmly. Size is stated for part of the rows, as once, few or many counts, or as a class when the clone is expanded.

>TRBJ2-3|TRBV7-2|-|-
CASSDRDFTDTQYF
TGTGCCAGCAGCGATAGGGACTTCACAGATACGCAGTATTTT
>TRBJ2-5|TRBV6-6|-|-
CASSYDQGRGEQYF
TGTGCCAGCAGTTACGATCAGGGAAGGGGAGAGCAGTACTTC
>TRBJ2-5|TRBV3-1|-|-
CASSRRQASGETQYF
TGTGCCAGCAGCCGCCGACAGGCTTCAGGGGAGACCCAGTACTTC
>TRBJ1-2|TRBV6-5|-|-
CATSGGGGNYGYTF
TGTGCCACCTCCGGTGGAGGGGGTAACTATGGCTACACCTTC
>TRBJ2-3|TRBV7-2|TRBD2|few
CASSFSLSGRIRRTDTQYF
TGTGCCAGCAGCTTTTCCCTTAGCGGGAGAATTAGGAGGACAGATACGCAGTATTTT
>TRBJ2-5|TRBV7-2|TRBD2|-
CASSVGTSGKETQYF
TGTGCCAGCAGCGTGGGGACTAGCGGTAAAGAGACCCAGTACTTC
>TRBJ2-1|TRBV20-1|TRBD2|few
CSAPRLAGGREQFF
TGCAGTGCCCCCCGACTAGCGGGAGGGCGTGAGCAGTTCTTC
>TRBJ1-4|TRBV30|-|few
CAWSLQGWTNEKLFF
TGTGCCTGGAGTTTGCAGGGATGGACTAATGAAAAACTGTTTTTT
>TRBJ1-2|TRBV12-3/TRBV12-4|-|many
CASSSPLGAGYTF
TGTGCCAGCAGTTCCCCCTTGGGGGCTGGCTACACCTTC
>TRBJ2-1|TRBV12-3/TRBV12-4|TRBD2|-
CASSLYGRGLAERYNEQFF
TGTGCCAGCAGTTTATACGGGAGGGGACTAGCGGAGAGATACAATGAGCAGTTCTTC
>TRBJ1-3|TRBV7-2|-|few
CASSISPQGGNTIYF
TGTGCCAGCAGCATAAGCCCCCAGGGGGGAAACACCATATATTTT
>TRBJ2-7|TRBV20-1|TRBD2|-
CSASSGGSSYEQYF
TGCAGTGCTAGCAGCGGGGGGAGCTCCTACGAGCAGTACTTC
>TRBJ2-6|TRBV7-2|-|few
CASSLAPPRSSGANVLTF
TGTGCCAGCAGCTTAGCTCCCCCTCGGAGCTCTGGGGCCAACGTCCTGACTTTC
>TRBJ2-5|TRBV7-3|TRBD2|-
CASSSSGSWGDEQYF
TGTGCCAGCAGCTCTAGCGGGAGTTGGGGGGATGAGCAGTACTTC
>TRBJ1-4|TRBV10-3|TRBD1|-
CAISESWTGGREKLFF
TGTGCCATCAGTGAAAGTTGGACAGGGGGGCGTGAAAAACTGTTTTTT
>TRBJ2-7|TRBV20-1|TRBD2|-
CSARDLSSGLGNEQYF
TGCAGTGCTAGAGATCTCTCTAGCGGGCTCGGGAATGAGCAGTACTTC
>TRBJ1-4|TRBV10-3|TRBD1|once
CAISEGQGGEKLFF
TGTGCCATCAGTGAGGGACAGGGCGGTGAAAAACTGTTTTTT
>TRBJ2-3|TRBV12-3/TRBV12-4|TRBD2|few
CASSLKGTSTQYF
TGTGCCAGCAGTTTAAAGGGGACTAGTACACAGTATTTT
>TRBJ2-7|TRBV6-2/TRBV6-3|TRBD2|few
CASSLGGIDTQYF
TGTGCCAGCAGTTTGGGAGGGATAGACACCCAGTACTTC
>TRBJ2-3|TRBV12-3/TRBV12-4|-|once
CASSFWEVADTQYF
TGTGCCAGCAGTTTTTGGGAGGTTGCAGATACGCAGTATTTT
>TRBJ2-3|TRBV24-1|-|-
CATSDLGTGSTDTQYF
TGTGCCACCAGTGATTTGGGAACAGGAAGCACAGATACGCAGTATTTT
>TRBJ2-1|TRBV29-1|TRBD2|-
CSVAGTSVYNEQFF
TGCAGCGTCGCCGGGACTAGCGTCTACAATGAGCAGTTCTTC
>TRBJ1-2|TRBV9|-|few
CASSVDPGSNYGYTF
TGTGCCAGCAGCGTAGATCCAGGGTCCAACTATGGCTACACCTTC
>TRBJ2-5|TRBV18|TRBD2|-
CASSLTGLAGDRETQYF
TGTGCCAGCTCACTGACCGGGTTAGCGGGAGATCGGGAGACCCAGTACTTC
>TRBJ2-2|TRBV24-1|-|-
CATSDMSRTANGELFF
TGTGCCACCAGTGATATGTCCAGGACGGCGAACGGGGAGCTGTTTTTT
>TRBJ1-1|TRBV7-3|TRBD1|-
CASSLDRVGTEAFF
TGTGCCAGCAGTTTGGACAGGGTCGGGACTGAAGCTTTCTTT
>TRBJ1-5|TRBV12-3/TRBV12-4|TRBD1|-
CASTSRTGTGAFEPQHF
TGTGCCAGCACTAGCAGAACCGGGACAGGGGCTTTTGAGCCCCAGCATTTT
>TRBJ2-7|TRBV5-1|-|-
CASSLAGALYEQYF
TGCGCCAGCAGCTTGGCGGGAGCCCTCTACGAGCAGTACTTC
>TRBJ1-1|TRBV12-3/TRBV12-4|-|few
CASSLRTANTEAFF
TGTGCCAGCAGTTTACGGACAGCGAACACTGAAGCTTTCTTT
>TRBJ2-7|TRBV12-3/TRBV12-4|-|many
CASSSRQGRSYEQYF
TGTGCCAGCAGCTCGAGACAAGGGCGATCCTACGAGCAGTACTTC
>TRBJ1-2|TRBV9|TRBD1|-
CASSARDSGYTF
TGTGCCAGCAGCGCCCGGGACAGTGGCTACACCTTC
>TRBJ2-7|TRBV5-1|-|-
CASSPEPGRSSYEQYF
TGCGCCAGCAGCCCGGAGCCGGGACGGAGCTCCTACGAGCAGTACTTC
>TRBJ2-1|TRBV5-1|-|few
CASSLALANEQFF
TGCGCCAGCAGCTTGGCCCTAGCCAATGAGCAGTTCTTC
>TRBJ2-7|TRBV21-1|-|few
CASSPRIVRTYEQYF
TGTGCCAGCAGCCCCCGAATAGTTAGGACCTACGAGCAGTACTTC
>TRBJ2-3|TRBV14|TRBD2|-
CASSPRLASPQYF
TGTGCCAGCAGCCCCCGACTAGCGTCGCCGCAGTATTTT
>TRBJ1-2|TRBV20-1|-|-
CSARYTNYGYTF
TGCAGTGCTAGGTACACTAACTATGGCTACACCTTC
>TRBJ2-5|TRBV4-1|TRBD1|-
CASSQDGTGSQETQYF
TGCGCCAGCAGCCAAGATGGGACAGGGAGCCAAGAGACCCAGTACTTC
>TRBJ2-3|TRBV6-5|TRBD2|-
CASSYGTSGSLTDTQYF
TGTGCCAGCAGTTACGGGACTAGCGGGTCCCTCACAGATACGCAGTATTTT
>TRBJ2-7|TRBV12-3/TRBV12-4|-|many
CASSLRGLHEQYF
TGTGCCAGCAGCTTACGGGGTCTCCACGAGCAGTACTTC
>TRBJ1-2|TRBV7-2|-|-
CASSPQERYGYTF
TGTGCCAGCAGCCCTCAGGAGAGATATGGCTACACCTTC
>TRBJ2-7|TRBV12-3/TRBV12-4|TRBD2|many
CASSLSGGREQYF
TGTGCCAGCAGTTTATCGGGGGGTCGCGAGCAGTACTTC
>TRBJ2-7|TRBV5-1|-|many
CASSPMGRETYEQYF
TGCGCCAGCAGCCCCATGGGTCGGGAAACCTACGAGCAGTACTTC
>TRBJ2-7|TRBV2|-|many
CASLDRTYEQYF
TGTGCCAGCCTAGACCGCACCTACGAGCAGTACTTC
>TRBJ2-5|TRBV20-1|-|-
CSGNSGLQETQYF
TGCAGTGGAAATTCGGGACTTCAAGAGACCCAGTACTTC
>TRBJ2-1|TRBV7-9|-|few
CASSASGYEQFF
TGTGCCAGCAGCGCAAGTGGATATGAGCAGTTCTTC
>TRBJ2-3|TRBV27|TRBD1|-
CASSLGTGGADTQYF
TGTGCCAGCAGTTTGGGAACAGGGGGCGCAGATACGCAGTATTTT
>TRBJ2-6|TRBV5-1|-|-
CASSSLSGGANVLTF
TGCGCCAGCAGCTCCTTAAGTGGTGGGGCCAACGTCCTGACTTTC
>TRBJ1-5|TRBV6-1|-|-
CASSEVLGAWNQPQHF
TGTGCCAGCAGTGAAGTATTAGGAGCATGGAATCAGCCCCAGCATTTT
>TRBJ1-2|TRBV2|-|-
CASSEARGGGGGYTF
TGTGCCAGCAGTGAAGCGCGTGGGGGCGGTGGTGGCTACACCTTC
>TRBJ2-3|TRBV28|-|-
CASMLGTDTQYF
TGTGCCAGCATGCTCGGCACAGATACGCAGTATTTT
>TRBJ1-2|TRBV5-1|TRBD1|-
CASSLEDREYGYTF
TGCGCCAGCAGCTTGGAGGACAGGGAATATGGCTACACCTTC
>TRBJ2-1|TRBV11-2|TRBD2|-
CASSLRGGRGSDNEQFF
TGTGCCAGCAGCTTACGGGGCGGGAGGGGTAGTGACAATGAGCAGTTCTTC
>TRBJ2-6|TRBV6-2/TRBV6-3|-|few
CASQRDSSGANVLTF
TGTGCCAGCCAGAGGGACTCCTCTGGGGCCAACGTCCTGACTTTC